This T cell receptor (beta chain) was recovered during a study of cytomegalovirus exposure and HLA in healthy donors. Study results and limitations: Some V segments, TRBV6-2 and TRBV6-3 among them, were indistinguishable and were therefore excluded.

This CDR3 contains 18 residues. Germline CDR1 SGHRS, CDR2 YFSETQ. V dropped 0 bases and J dropped 3; count of bases not matched to a gene: 8. The PCR was carried out with 60 Vbeta primers and 13 Jbeta primers. Here immunoSEQ multiplex PCR was the method, and the copy in TCRdb shows in-frame clones only, minus some. The sample contains approximately 160,000 clones, over 65% of which appear only once. On this clone itself: Its cognate antigen is unknown.

Sample: PBMCs. This clonotype originated in a woman aged 35 to 49 in good health and CMV-seropositive. The chain is built from TRBV5-1 and TRBJ2-3; TRBD1 matches at 12 bases. CDR3 sequence (DNA): TGCGCCAGCAGCTTGGAGGGACAGGGGGCCGGTTGGACAGATACGCAGTATTTT. Translation: CASSLEGQGAGWTDTQYF. Full variable domain (outside the CDR3, taken from reference TRBV5-1 and TRBJ2-3): KAGVTQTPRYLIKTRGQQVTLSCSPISGHRSVSWYQQTPGQGLQFLFEYFSETQRNKGNFPGRFSGRQFSNSRSEMNVSTLELGDSALYLCASSLEGQGAGWTDTQYFGPGTRLTVL.